This is a list of T cell receptor beta chains from one sample in a study of radiotherapy plus CTLA-4 blockade in lung cancer. The method was immunoSEQ multiplex PCR; TCRdb's version includes in-frame clones alone and lacks a portion of them. The sample yields about 38,000 clones, 70% to 80% seen once. The source material was peripheral blood, sampled from a patient treated with radiotherapy plus ipilimumab. The receptors were sampled from a human donor with non-small cell lung cancer who had stable disease on radiotherapy plus ipilimumab. Each CDR3 is given with its conserved first and last residue. The D gene is left open where the match is weak. Size tells how often a clone was seen (once, few, many) or the class of an expanded clone, and some rows leave it out.

size,J,D,V,CDR3,DNA
-,TRBJ1-6,-,TRBV18,CASSPGPGRNSPLHF,TGTGCCAGCTCACCAGGACCGGGGCGGAATTCACCCCTCCACTTT
-,TRBJ2-1,TRBD1,TRBV6-5,CASRRDRGVYNEQFF,TGTGCCAGCAGAAGGGACAGGGGGGTATACAATGAGCAGTTCTTC
-,TRBJ2-2,-,TRBV30,CALKPGIYTGELFF,TGTGCCTTGAAGCCGGGGATCTACACCGGGGAGCTGTTTTTT
-,TRBJ2-3,TRBD2,TRBV18,CASSPPPSGGTDTQYF,TGTGCCAGCTCACCACCTCCCAGCGGGGGCACAGATACGCAGTATTTT
few,TRBJ1-6,-,TRBV7-9,CASSPRAYNSPLHF,TGTGCCAGCAGCCCTAGGGCCTATAATTCACCCCTCCACTTT
once,TRBJ1-4,-,TRBV6-5,CASSRKGFREKLFF,TGTGCCAGCAGTCGTAAGGGGTTCCGGGAAAAACTGTTTTTT
-,TRBJ1-1,-,TRBV5-1,CASSLGPNTEAFF,TGCGCCAGCAGCTTAGGCCCTAACACTGAAGCTTTCTTT
-,TRBJ1-2,TRBD1,TRBV9,CASSVSHRGQGGYTF,TGTGCCAGCAGCGTATCCCACAGGGGGCAGGGGGGCTACACCTTC
-,TRBJ1-2,-,TRBV25-1,CASSELGINYGYTF,TGTGCCAGCAGTGAATTGGGGATTAACTATGGCTACACCTTC
few,TRBJ1-2,-,TRBV30,CAWSKAGVRYTF,TGTGCCTGGAGTAAGGCAGGGGTTCGCTACACCTTC
-,TRBJ1-5,TRBD1,TRBV6-1,CASSAGTGKSQPQHF,TGTGCCAGCAGTGCCGGGACAGGGAAATCTCAGCCCCAGCATTTT
-,TRBJ2-2,-,TRBV6-5,CASSSNTGELFF,TGTGCCAGCAGTTCAAACACCGGGGAGCTGTTTTTT
-,TRBJ1-5,-,TRBV27,CASSLSLRGKGQPQHF,TGTGCCAGCAGTTTATCCCTCCGGGGGAAGGGTCAGCCCCAGCATTTT
-,TRBJ1-3,TRBD1,TRBV30,CAWSVKGAGNTIYF,TGTGCCTGGAGTGTGAAGGGGGCGGGAAACACCATATATTTT
-,TRBJ2-3,TRBD2,TRBV9,CASSPRGSGGAGDTQYF,TGTGCCAGCAGCCCCAGGGGTAGCGGGGGGGCCGGAGATACGCAGTATTTT
-,TRBJ2-6,-,TRBV11-2,CASSLFGFGANVLTF,TGTGCCAGCAGCTTATTCGGGTTTGGGGCCAACGTCCTGACTTTC
-,TRBJ1-2,TRBD1,TRBV7-6,CASSSGQGNGYTF,TGTGCCAGCAGTTCGGGACAGGGGAATGGCTACACCTTC
-,TRBJ1-1,TRBD1,TRBV5-1,CASSADRADTEAFF,TGCGCCAGCAGCGCCGACAGGGCTGACACTGAAGCTTTCTTT
-,TRBJ1-5,TRBD1,TRBV6-1,CASSTGVGSNQPQHF,TGTGCCAGCAGTACAGGGGTCGGGAGCAATCAGCCCCAGCATTTT
-,TRBJ2-7,-,TRBV19,CATSWGGDSYEQYF,TGTGCCACCTCCTGGGGCGGAGACTCCTACGAGCAGTACTTC
few,TRBJ1-2,-,TRBV5-4,CASSGTGGSRYGYTF,TGTGCCAGCAGCGGAACAGGCGGCTCGCGCTATGGCTACACCTTC
-,TRBJ1-2,-,TRBV1,CTSRFVVRKTYGYTF,TGCACCAGCAGATTCGTTGTGCGAAAGACCTATGGCTACACCTTC
-,TRBJ1-5,TRBD1,TRBV6-6,CASRPGTGGRQPRHF,TGTGCCAGCAGGCCCGGGACAGGGGGGCGACAGCCCCGGCATTTT
few,TRBJ1-5,-,TRBV19,CASSPRPNSNQPQHF,TGTGCCAGTAGCCCTAGGCCGAATAGCAATCAGCCCCAGCATTTT
-,TRBJ2-7,-,TRBV4-3,CASSQEGWGAYEQYF,TGCGCCAGCAGCCAAGAAGGGTGGGGGGCCTACGAGCAGTACTTC
-,TRBJ1-3,TRBD1,TRBV9,CASSARTGPGNTIYF,TGTGCCAGCAGCGCCAGGACAGGGCCTGGAAACACCATATATTTT
once,TRBJ1-1,-,TRBV7-3,CASSSQENTEAFF,TGTGCCAGCAGCTCACAGGAAAACACTGAAGCTTTCTTT
few,TRBJ1-1,TRBD1,TRBV9,CASSESPDRGGTEAFF,TGTGCCAGCAGCGAGAGTCCGGACAGGGGAGGCACTGAAGCTTTCTTT
few,TRBJ2-7,-,TRBV6-1,CASSHGPYEQYF,TGTGCCAGCTCCCATGGCCCCTACGAGCAGTACTTC
-,TRBJ2-2,-,TRBV27,CASSFPRAGGTGELFF,TGTGCCAGCAGTTTTCCCAGGGCGGGTGGCACCGGGGAGCTGTTTTTT